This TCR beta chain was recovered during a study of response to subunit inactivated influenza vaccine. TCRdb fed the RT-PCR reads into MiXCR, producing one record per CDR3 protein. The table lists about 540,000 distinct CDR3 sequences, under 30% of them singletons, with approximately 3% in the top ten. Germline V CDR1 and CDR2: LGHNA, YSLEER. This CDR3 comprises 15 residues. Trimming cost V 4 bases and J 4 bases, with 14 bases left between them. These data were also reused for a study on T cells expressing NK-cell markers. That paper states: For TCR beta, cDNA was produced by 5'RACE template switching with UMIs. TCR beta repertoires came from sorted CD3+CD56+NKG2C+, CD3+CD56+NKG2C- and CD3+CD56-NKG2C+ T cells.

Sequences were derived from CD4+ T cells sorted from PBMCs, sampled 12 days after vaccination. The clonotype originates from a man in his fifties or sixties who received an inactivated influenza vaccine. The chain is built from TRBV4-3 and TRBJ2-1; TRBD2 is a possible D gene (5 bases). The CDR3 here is CASSPSRNFYNEQFF. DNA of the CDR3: TGCGCCAGCAGCCCTAGCCGAAACTTTTACAATGAGCAGTTCTTC.